The present T cell receptor beta chain was sequenced within a study of blood T cell repertoires in COVID-19. Overall study context: From the United States, Italy and Spain came samples of acute and convalescent COVID-19. PBMCs, B-cell-depleted T cells, or T cells provided the cDNA or gDNA that made up the material.

Looked up from germline, CDR1 is MGHRA and CDR2 is YSYEKL. This CDR3 spans 16 amino acids. The V and J ends lost 0 bases and 3 bases, in that order; junction bases with no gene match: 5. In the original workflow: Researchers report that nucleated cell counts were estimated from reference gene primer amplification. Profiled with immunoSEQ multiplex PCR; TCRdb holds only in-frame clones, not every one. Clone size and V and J calls were adopted from that table, with D and trimming inferred from the DNA. The sample lists about 130,000 clones; 84% were seen once. The genes are TRBV4-1 and TRBJ2-7; TRBD2 agrees at 10 bases. Material for sequencing was peripheral blood. The sequence came from a human donor in a cohort sampled during active COVID-19. The CDR3 sequence is CASSQDLAGGIYEQYF. The CDR3 nucleotides read TGCGCCAGCAGCCAAGATTTAGCGGGGGGTATCTACGAGCAGTACTTC.